Sequencing of this TCR beta chain was carried out in a study of T-cell memory formation after mild COVID-19. Looking at the study overall: Largely donor-specific sequence clusters came from two donors.

The trim removed 5 bases at V and 0 bases at J, leaving 4 bases unmatched. The CDR3 consists of 16 residues. CDR1 and CDR2 from the germline V gene are SGHRS and YFSETQ. TCRdb analysed the 5' RACE reads with MiXCR anew, one entry per CDR3 protein. This sample has about 140,000 distinct CDR3 sequences; 14% occur once, and the top ten carry over 12%. There are a few counts of this clonotype. The sequence derives from an adult woman who had mild COVID-19 (a few samples of this study predate the infection). Cell type and time point are not known. The rearrangement links TRBV5-1 to TRBJ2-1, with 11 bases fitting TRBD2. Sequencing used PBMCs or a T cell subset sorted from them (not recorded which). The chain's CDR3 is CASRYLAGGSYNEQFF. The CDR3 nucleotides read TGCGCCAGCAGGTATCTAGCGGGAGGCTCCTACAATGAGCAGTTCTTC.